The rows below give T cell receptor beta chains drawn from one sample of a study of blood T cell repertoires in COVID-19. Libraries were prepared by immunoSEQ multiplex PCR; TCRdb keeps only in-frame clonotypes and omits some of them. The table includes tens of thousands of clones, 75% to 85% detected once. Sequences were obtained from peripheral blood. The receptors derive from a woman in her 70s with acute or convalescent COVID-19. CDR3s include the opening cysteine and the closing phenylalanine or tryptophan. Fields, in order: D gene, V gene, CDR3 protein. A D gene is named only where the DNA matches it firmly.

D: .; V: TRBV6-5; CDR3: CASSYGQGSYEQYF
D: TRBD1; V: TRBV15; CDR3: CATSPYPGTAGGPAFF
D: .; V: TRBV14; CDR3: CASSQGANTEAFF
D: .; V: TRBV29-1; CDR3: CSVVRWQGMDKGAFF
D: TRBD2; V: TRBV2; CDR3: CASSGLAGFYNEQFF
D: TRBD1; V: TRBV5-1; CDR3: CASSLGTGRLHF
D: TRBD1; V: TRBV11-3; CDR3: CASSFGQGNTEAFF
D: .; V: TRBV5-1; CDR3: CASSWGPGLNTDTQYF
D: .; V: TRBV24-1; CDR3: CATSGLDQPQHF
D: .; V: TRBV7-2; CDR3: CASSLSATNTGELFF
D: TRBD1; V: TRBV7-3; CDR3: CASSSLGTAQETQYF
D: .; V: TRBV5-6; CDR3: CASSLGTIQPQHF
D: TRBD1; V: TRBV25-1; CDR3: CASSPDRERSNGYTF
D: .; V: TRBV11-2; CDR3: CASSLGAGGSNQPQHF
D: .; V: TRBV15; CDR3: CATARARAEAFF
D: TRBD2; V: TRBV15; CDR3: CATSGNAQLAGYNEQFF
D: TRBD1; V: TRBV7-2; CDR3: CASSWDSTYGYTF
D: .; V: TRBV7-2; CDR3: CASSLAKGNSNQPQHF
D: .; V: TRBV27; CDR3: CASSLGAANYGYTF
D: TRBD1; V: TRBV6-5; CDR3: CASRRDREISPLHF
D: TRBD2; V: TRBV6-1; CDR3: CASSERGLAGGRAQFF
D: TRBD2; V: TRBV15; CDR3: CATSRDAGGTSDYEQYF
D: .; V: TRBV10-3; CDR3: CAISFASDYGYTF
D: .; V: TRBV4-2; CDR3: CASSQDVQGLNGYTF
D: TRBD1; V: TRBV5-6; CDR3: CASSLGQGASEKLFF
D: .; V: TRBV6-6; CDR3: CASREGVSYQPQHF
D: TRBD1; V: TRBV24-1; CDR3: CATSGGTGDNQPQHF
D: TRBD2; V: TRBV9; CDR3: CASSVALAGGHEQFF
D: .; V: TRBV4-3; CDR3: CASSQGDAGLYGYTF
D: TRBD2; V: TRBV7-2; CDR3: CASGRTSGSSTDTQYF
D: TRBD1; V: TRBV4-2; CDR3: CASSEGQGQETQYF
D: TRBD1; V: TRBV6-6; CDR3: CASSPRTGGGPGELFF
D: TRBD2; V: TRBV6-6; CDR3: CASSLAGGSYEQYF
D: .; V: TRBV11-3; CDR3: CASSQGGSPVYGYTF
D: TRBD2; V: TRBV4-3; CDR3: CASSQDWGGSEQFF
D: .; V: TRBV2; CDR3: CASLDRQSPLHF
D: TRBD2; V: TRBV29-1; CDR3: CSVVLAGGRRDGELFF
D: TRBD2; V: TRBV5-4; CDR3: CASSPGTSGRQETQYF
D: .; V: TRBV12-3/TRBV12-4; CDR3: CASSFSLSEKLFF
D: .; V: TRBV5-6; CDR3: CASSLGQPYGYTF
D: .; V: TRBV9; CDR3: CASSVDSGFGNTIYF
D: TRBD2; V: TRBV2; CDR3: CASNSLAGEHNEQFF
D: .; V: TRBV14; CDR3: CASSHGSRRGAYGYTF
D: .; V: TRBV7-9; CDR3: CASSSDLSLHF
D: .; V: TRBV19; CDR3: CASSIVAGSTEAFF
D: .; V: TRBV7-8; CDR3: CASSLAAEAYGYTF
D: .; V: TRBV19; CDR3: CASSNPGQRAEQYF
D: .; V: TRBV19; CDR3: CASTPSGLRETQYF
D: TRBD2; V: TRBV9; CDR3: CASSVSGTSYYNEQFF
D: .; V: TRBV12-3/TRBV12-4; CDR3: CASSLGGNTEAFF
D: TRBD2; V: TRBV9; CDR3: CASSVSAGRNEADTQYF
D: .; V: TRBV7-3; CDR3: CASSTQQGTEAFF
D: TRBD1; V: TRBV19; CDR3: CASTQAPGQGYQPQHF
D: .; V: TRBV27; CDR3: CASSLSGSGVGYEQYF
D: .; V: TRBV5-1; CDR3: CASSPDKAGEKLFF
D: .; V: TRBV10-3; CDR3: CAISVNNYEQYF
D: .; V: TRBV29-1; CDR3: CSVHGGRQETQYF